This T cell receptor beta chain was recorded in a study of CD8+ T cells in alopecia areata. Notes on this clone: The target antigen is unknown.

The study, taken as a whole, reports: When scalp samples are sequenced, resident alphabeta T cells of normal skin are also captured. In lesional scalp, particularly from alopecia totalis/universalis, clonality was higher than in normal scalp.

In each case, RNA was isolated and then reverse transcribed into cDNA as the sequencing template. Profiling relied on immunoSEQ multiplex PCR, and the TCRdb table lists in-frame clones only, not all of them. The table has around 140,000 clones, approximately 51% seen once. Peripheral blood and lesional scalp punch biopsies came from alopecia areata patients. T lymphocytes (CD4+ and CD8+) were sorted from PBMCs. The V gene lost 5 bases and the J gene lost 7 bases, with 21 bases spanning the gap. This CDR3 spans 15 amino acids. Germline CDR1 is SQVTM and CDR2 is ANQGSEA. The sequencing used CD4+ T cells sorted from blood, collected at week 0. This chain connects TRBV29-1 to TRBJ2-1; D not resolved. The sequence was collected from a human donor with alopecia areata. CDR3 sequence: CSVSGRTLPSNEQFF. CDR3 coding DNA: TGCAGCGTTTCAGGACGTACCCTACCCAGTAATGAGCAGTTCTTC.